Presented here are 27 T cell receptor beta chains from one specimen sequenced in a study of beta chain features in type 1 diabetes. The investigators reverse transcribed all of the isolated RNA, so they sequenced expressed TCRB transcripts. Profiling relied on immunoSEQ multiplex PCR, and the TCRdb table lists in-frame clones only, not all of them. Here the sample spans around 250,000 clones, 25% to 35% being singletons. The sample was central memory CD4+ T cells from blood. The source is a man aged 25-45 years in good health.

The rearrangement uses TRBV23-1 and TRBJ2-1; TRBD1 or TRBD2 may be the D gene (7 bases each). TRBV23-1 is marked as an open reading frame, function uncertain. V was trimmed by 4 bases and J by 5 bases, leaving 15 bases between them. The CDR3 spans 15 residues. The chain's CDR3 is CASSRDREGNNEQFF. The CDR3 nucleotides read TGCGCCAGCAGTCGTGACAGGGAGGGGAACAATGAGCAGTTCTTC.

The chain uses TRBV9 and TRBJ2-1; TRBD2 agrees at 16 bases. Germline CDR1 and CDR2: SGDLS and YYNGEE. Trimming took 3 bases from V and 4 from J; bases not matched to a gene: 4. The CDR3 spans 17 residues. The CDR3 reads CASSGEGLAGGYNEQFF. CDR3 bases: TGTGCCAGCAGCGGAGAGGGACTAGCGGGAGGGTACAATGAGCAGTTCTTC.

This clone was counted many times. This chain joins TRBV7-9 and TRBJ2-7; 8 bases agree with TRBD1. Germline-derived CDR1 and CDR2 are SEHNR and FQNEAQ (reference sequence). The CDR3 sequence is 15 residues long. Unmatched junction bases numbered 6, after V lost 5 bases and J lost 0 bases. The CDR3 loop reads CASSGRDRSSYEQYF. As DNA, the CDR3 is TGTGCCAGCAGCGGCCGGGACAGGAGCTCCTACGAGCAGTACTTC. The full variable domain, with the rest looked up from reference TRBV7-9 and TRBJ2-7, is DTGVSQNPRHKITKRGQNVTFRCDPISEHNRLYWYRQTLGQGPEFLTYFQNEAQLEKSRLLSDRFSAERPKGSFSTLEIQRTEQGDSAMYLCASSGRDRSSYEQYFGPGTRLTVT.

The gene calls are TRBV28 and TRBJ2-7; 11 bases align to TRBD2. The CDR3 runs to 16 residues. Germline CDR1 is MDHEN and CDR2 is SYDVKM. V dropped 2 bases and J dropped 3; count of bases not matched to a gene: 6. As DNA, the CDR3 is TGTGCCAGCAGTTTACCGGGGACTAGCGGAAGCTACGAGCAGTACTTC. The encoded protein is CASSLPGTSGSYEQYF.

CDR3 region: CSVEGAGLAFF. CDR3 in DNA: TGCAGCGTTGAAGGGGCCGGCCTAGCTTTCTTT. This chain uses TRBV29-1 with TRBJ1-1; D ambiguous. Germline-derived CDR1 and CDR2 are SQVTM and ANQGSEA. CDR3 length equals 11 residues. V dropped 1 base and J dropped 10 bases, with 10 bases sitting between them.

The chain uses TRBV4-3 and TRBJ2-5; either TRBD1 or TRBD2 may supply D (6 bases each). The germline V gene has CDR1 LGHNA and CDR2 YSLEER. The V end was cut by 4 bases, the J end by 5 bases, with 20 bases between. The CDR3 contains 16 residues. CDR3 sequence reads: CASSPAIPGAGETQYF. The CDR3 DNA follows: TGCGCCAGCAGCCCAGCGATTCCGGGGGCAGGGGAGACCCAGTACTTC.

This clone has just a few counts. Other DNA variants within this sample encode the same CDR3. This rearrangement joins TRBV4-2 to TRBJ2-3; D gene unclear. V dropped 0 bases and J dropped 0 bases, with 4 bases sitting between them. There are 14 residues in the CDR3. Germline V gene data show CDR1 as LGHNA and CDR2 as YNFKEQ. This chain's CDR3 is CASSQDRSTDTQYF. CDR3 sequence (DNA): TGTGCCAGCAGCCAAGATCGGAGCACAGATACGCAGTATTTT.

This chain links TRBV19 with TRBJ1-2; 8 bases align to TRBD1. Germline V gene data show CDR1 as LNHDA and CDR2 as SQIVND (reference sequence). V dropped 6 bases and J dropped 6; count of bases not matched to a gene: 6. This CDR3 has 13 amino acids. Here the CDR3 DNA reads TGTGCCAGTAGATTGGGGACAGGACATGGCTACACCTTC. It translates to CASRLGTGHGYTF.

This CDR3 is CASSFPGNNEQFF. In nucleotides, the CDR3 is TGCGCCAGCAGCTTTCCAGGCAACAATGAGCAGTTCTTC. The J gene is TRBJ2-1, the V gene TRBV5-1; D is unresolved. Trimming pared 2 bases from V and 5 bases from J, leaving 8 bases between. Germline CDR1 SGHRS, CDR2 YFSETQ. There are 13 residues in the CDR3.

The chain couples TRBV27 to TRBJ2-5; perhaps D is TRBD1 or TRBD2 (5 bases each). The CDR3 sequence is 13 residues long. With 4 bases removed from V and 10 bases from J, the gap between germline ends came to 16 bases. Germline CDR1 reads MNHEY; CDR2 reads SMNVEV (reference sequence). The CDR3 spells CASSYRTLGDQYF. The CDR3 coding sequence is TGTGCCAGCAGTTATCGGACGCTGGGGGACCAGTACTTC.

This clone came up a few times. The chain has TRBV29-1 and TRBJ1-1; TRBD1 agrees at 7 bases. CDR1 SQVTM and CDR2 ANQGSEA come from the germline V gene. This CDR3 has 13 amino acids. The ends lost 3 bases at V and 4 bases at J; junction bases unmatched: 5. CDR3 sequence reads: CSVEQQGSTEAFF. In nucleotides, the CDR3 is TGCAGCGTTGAGCAACAGGGGAGCACTGAAGCTTTCTTT.

The V and J genes are TRBV7-2 and TRBJ2-3; 7 bases fit TRBD1. CDR1 and CDR2 from the germline V gene are SGHTA and FQGNSA. V shed 0 bases and J 5 bases; nucleotides not matched to a gene: 8. The CDR3 has 16 amino acids. In DNA form, the CDR3 reads TGTGCCAGCAGCTTAGCGAGGCCAGGGGGTAAAGATACGCAGTATTTT. Amino acid sequence: CASSLARPGGKDTQYF.

This clone occurred many times. The V gene is TRBV7-7, the J gene TRBJ1-4, with TRBD1 as a possible D gene (5 bases). From germline, CDR1 is SSHAT and CDR2 FNYEAQ (reference sequence). V dropped 6 bases and J dropped 4 bases, with 18 bases sitting between them. The CDR3 has 16 amino acids. The CDR3 is CASRFHPGRVNEKLFF. The CDR3 nucleotides are TGTGCCAGCAGATTCCATCCGGGACGGGTTAATGAAAAACTGTTTTTT. The whole variable domain, remainder taken from reference TRBV7-7 and TRBJ1-4, is GAGVSQSPRYKVTKRGQDVTLRCDPISSHATLYWYQQALGQGPEFLTYFNYEAQPDKSGLPSDRFSAERPEGSISTLTIQRTEQRDSAMYRCASRFHPGRVNEKLFFGSGTQLSVL.

This clone has a handful of counts. The J gene is TRBJ2-3, the V gene TRBV15, with a tentative D call TRBD2 (5 bases). The germline V and J ends were trimmed by 7 bases and 5 bases, with 19 bases remaining between them. CDR1 and CDR2 (germline): LNHNV, YYDKDF (reference sequence). The CDR3 runs 15 residues. The CDR3 DNA is TGTGCCACCACCTCTACTAGGCACTTTGGAGATACGCAGTATTTT. Translating it yields CATTSTRHFGDTQYF.

The chain carries TRBV10-3 and TRBJ1-6; D is perhaps TRBD1 (5 bases). Germline V gene lookup returns CDR1 ENHRY and CDR2 SYGVKD. The length of the CDR3 is 13 residues. With 0 bases removed from V and 10 bases from J, the gap between germline ends came to 7 bases. The CDR3 bases are TGTGCCATCAGTGAGTCCCAGGGCTCACCCCTCCACTTT. Protein sequence: CAISESQGSPLHF.

This clone showed up just a few times. This chain links TRBV6-1 with TRBJ1-5, with D possibly matching TRBD1 (5 bases). V lost 8 bases to trimming and J lost 4 bases, with 12 bases between them. Germline V gives CDR1 MNHNS, CDR2 SASEGT. This CDR3 spans 13 amino acids. CDR3 protein: CASGQGGNQPQHF. CDR3 sequence (DNA): TGTGCCAGCGGGCAGGGAGGGAATCAGCCCCAGCATTTT.

This clone was counted only a few times. The rearrangement uses TRBV7-2 and TRBJ2-7; possibly TRBD2 for D (6 bases). Germline lookup yields CDR1 SGHTA and CDR2 FQGNSA. The V end lost 1 base, the J end lost 5 bases, and 12 bases lay between the germline ends. This CDR3 is built from 14 residues. CDR3 residues: CASSLERESNEQYF. DNA of the CDR3: TGTGCCAGCAGCTTAGAACGGGAGAGCAACGAGCAGTACTTC.

The chain has TRBV18 and TRBJ2-1; TRBD1 matches at 7 bases. The CDR3 spans 13 residues. Germline V CDR1 and CDR2: KGHSH, LQKENI. V trimming: 5 bases; J trimming: 6 bases; junction bases outside the gene matches: 4. This CDR3 reads CASSAGTVNEQFF. The CDR3 DNA sequence: TGTGCCAGCTCAGCCGGGACAGTCAATGAGCAGTTCTTC.

The table lists this clone with many counts. This chain uses TRBV18 with TRBJ2-1, with 9 bases lining up with TRBD1. The J segment lost 7 bases and the V segment lost 6 bases, leaving 10 bases of the junction unmatched. The CDR3 consists of 15 residues. From germline, CDR1 is KGHSH and CDR2 LQKENI. The CDR3 DNA sequence: TGTGCCAGCTCCCGAAAGACAGGGGGAACTAATGAGCAGTTCTTC. Translating it yields CASSRKTGGTNEQFF.

As for this clone: Given a much more abundant clone one base away, this may be a read error. The genes are TRBV28 and TRBJ2-7, with 8 bases lining up with TRBD1. The CDR3 has 14 amino acids. V was clipped by 6 bases and J by 7 bases; unmatched bases: 11. From germline, CDR1 is MDHEN and CDR2 SYDVKM. The CDR3 loop is CASRRLDRAGEQYF. For the CDR3, the DNA is TGTGCCAGCAGGCGCTTGGACAGGGCGGGAGAGCAGTACTTC. The whole variable domain, remainder taken from reference TRBV28 and TRBJ2-7, is DVKVTQSSRYLVKRTGEKVFLECVQDMDHENMFWYRQDPGLGLRLIYFSYDVKMKEKGDIPEGYSVSREKKERFSLILESASTNQTSMYLCASRRLDRAGEQYFGPGTRLTVT.

The chain couples TRBV14 to TRBJ1-2; possible D gene TRBD1, 5 bases. V dropped 2 bases and J dropped 4 bases, with 17 bases sitting between them. Germline V CDR1 and CDR2: SGHDN, FVKESK. CDR3 length: 16 residues. CDR3 sequence (DNA): TGTGCCAGCAGCCAAACCTCACCGGGGGGGAGCTATGGCTACACCTTC. This sequence encodes CASSQTSPGGSYGYTF.

This clone appeared a few times. The V gene is TRBV29-1, the J gene TRBJ1-1, with unresolved D. This CDR3 comprises 11 residues. V shed 5 bases and J shed 0 bases, with 4 bases lying between them. Germline-derived CDR1 and CDR2 are SQVTM and ANQGSEA. The CDR3 is CSVLLNTEAFF. The CDR3 nucleotides read TGCAGCGTTCTCCTGAACACTGAAGCTTTCTTT.

This clone was recorded a few times. The rearrangement links TRBV9 to TRBJ2-5; D might be TRBD2 (5 bases). This CDR3 comprises 14 residues. Trimming left V 3 bases short and J 4 bases short, with 13 bases between. CDR1 SGDLS and CDR2 YYNGEE come from the germline V gene. The DNA of the CDR3 is TGTGCCAGCAGCGCGGCCCCGGCGGGAGAGACCCAGTACTTC. Amino acid sequence: CASSAAPAGETQYF.

Of note for this clone: Different DNA sequences within this sample yield the same CDR3. The chain joins TRBV30 to TRBJ2-5; D is unclear. V shed 4 bases and J shed 5 bases, with 5 bases lying between them. The V gene's germline CDR1 is GTSNPN and CDR2 SVGIG (reference sequence). CDR3 length equals 10 residues. The CDR3 loop reads CAWKRETQYF. The CDR3 nucleotides are TGTGCCTGGAAACGGGAGACCCAGTACTTC.

The gene calls are TRBV10-2 and TRBJ2-6; D might be TRBD1 (6 bases). Looked up from germline, CDR1 is WSHSY and CDR2 is SAAADI. Trimming stripped 7 bases from V and 4 bases from J, with 11 bases between. The CDR3 covers 14 residues. CDR3 bases: TGCGCCAGCATGGGGGCGCTGGGGGCCAACGTCCTGACTTTC. Protein product: CASMGALGANVLTF.

This clone was observed a single time. The V gene is TRBV2, the J gene TRBJ2-3; 10 bases line up with TRBD2. The CDR3 is 15 residues long. The trim removed 6 bases at V and 4 bases at J, leaving 7 bases unmatched. Per germline, CDR1 SNHLY and CDR2 FYNNEI. The CDR3 bases are TGTGCCAGCAGGGGAGCGGGAGGGCCGGCAGATACGCAGTATTTT. Protein product: CASRGAGGPADTQYF.

This clone occurred a few times. The junction departs from the called germline gene at one end, perhaps through a read error. The V call is TRBV29-1, the J call TRBJ1-2; D remains unclear. Germline values: CDR1 SQVTM, CDR2 ANQGSEA. This CDR3 region has 12 residues. In DNA form, the CDR3 reads TGCAGCGCTGAAGATAATAACTATGGCTACACCTTC. It codes for CSAEDNNYGYTF.